Below, 18 T cell receptor beta chains from the same sample are listed, as sequenced in a study of metastatic and nonmetastatic thyroid tumors. There were no patients who had received any treatment before thyroid surgery. TCRdb reanalyzed the PCR reads with MiXCR. In the table there are 6,000 or so clones, about a sixth of which are singletons. The sequenced sample consisted of tumor tissue. The receptors were sampled from a male donor with papillary thyroid cancer or a benign thyroid nodule (not recorded which). Some clones in this sample may be carry-over from other donors' samples.

This clone was detected many times. This rearrangement joins TRBV29-1 to TRBJ2-3; TRBD1 might be the D (6 bases). Trimming took off 6 bases at V and 1 base at J, with 14 bases between the two ends. The CDR3 is 14 residues long. Per the germline V gene, CDR1 is SQVTM and CDR2 is ANQGSEA. In DNA form, the CDR3 reads TGCAGCGTCGTTGGGACAACAGGCACAGATACGCAGTATTTT. Translation gives CSVVGTTGTDTQYF.

The chain joins TRBV11-1 to TRBJ1-6; no clear D gene. Trimming removed 5 bases at V and 7 bases at J, with 12 bases between. Per the germline V gene, CDR1 is SGHAT and CDR2 is FQDESV (reference sequence). The CDR3 covers 14 residues. The CDR3 DNA is TGTGCCAGCAGCAAAAGGTTCGGGAATTCACCCCTCCACTTT. Protein sequence: CASSKRFGNSPLHF. The full variable domain, with the rest looked up from reference TRBV11-1 and TRBJ1-6, is EAEVAQSPRYKITEKSQAVAFWCDPISGHATLYWYRQILGQGPELLVQFQDESVVDDSQLPKDRFSAERLKGVDSTLKIQPAELGDSAMYLCASSKRFGNSPLHFGNGTRLTVT.

Sample share makes this clone medium-sized. The V gene is TRBV19, the J gene TRBJ2-5; D perhaps matches TRBD2 (5 bases). V was cut by 7 bases and J by 4 bases, with 13 bases left in between. CDR1 and CDR2 (germline): LNHDA, SQIVND (reference sequence). The CDR3 is 13 residues long. The CDR3 DNA reads TGTGCCAGTACCCTCCGGGCGGGAGAGACCCAGTACTTC. This encodes CASTLRAGETQYF. Full variable domain (remainder filled in from reference TRBV19 and TRBJ2-5): DGGITQSPKYLFRKEGQNVTLSCEQNLNHDAMYWYRQDPGQGLRLIYYSQIVNDFQKGDIAEGYSVSREKKESFPLTVTSAQKNPTAFYLCASTLRAGETQYFGPGTRLLVL.

This clone occurred a few times. This sequence joins TRBV6-1 and TRBJ2-7, with a possible D match to TRBD1 (6 bases). The CDR3 spans 15 residues. V was clipped by 0 bases and J by 4 bases, with 13 bases between them. Germline CDR1 reads MNHNS; CDR2 reads SASEGT. The CDR3 DNA is TGTGCCAGCAGTGAAGCTCCGGGACATCTTTACGAGCAGTACTTC. This encodes CASSEAPGHLYEQYF.

This clone is categorized as medium-sized. This chain links TRBV10-3 with TRBJ2-5, with D uncertain. V lost 2 bases to trimming and J lost 1 base, with 11 bases between them. This CDR3 region has 15 residues. Germline V lookup: CDR1 ENHRY, CDR2 SYGVKD. The CDR3 sequence is CAISESINLQETQYF. The CDR3 DNA follows: TGTGCCATCAGTGAGAGTATCAACCTCCAAGAGACCCAGTACTTC.

Relative to its sample, this clone is medium-sized. The J gene is TRBJ2-6, the V gene TRBV12-3 or TRBV12-4; D not certain. The CDR3 contains 17 residues. Trimming took off 5 bases at V and 0 bases at J, with 14 bases between the two ends. The CDR3 nucleotides are TGTGCCAGCAGTCCCGTGGTTTCCCTCTCTGGGGCCAACGTCCTGACTTTC. Translating gives CASSPVVSLSGANVLTF.

The rearrangement links TRBV7-2 to TRBJ2-7, with 8 bases matching TRBD1. The germline gives CDR1 SGHTA, CDR2 FQGNSA. The CDR3 has 15 amino acids. The V gene end was trimmed by 0 bases and the J gene end by 4 bases; junction bases not matched to a gene: 5. CDR3 coding DNA: TGTGCCAGCAGCTTAGCCCCAGGGGGCGGGTACGAGCAGTACTTC. Its translation is CASSLAPGGGYEQYF.

In this sample, this clone is medium-sized. The CDR3 DNA is TGTGCCAGCAGTGGGATCGGGAGGGCCCTCGACGAGCAGTACTTC. Translation gives CASSGIGRALDEQYF. This chain joins TRBV2 and TRBJ2-7; 8 nucleotides match TRBD2. Germline V CDR1 and CDR2: SNHLY, FYNNEI. This CDR3 spans 15 amino acids. V trimming: 4 bases; J trimming: 5 bases; junction bases outside the gene matches: 10.

Within the sample, this clone is medium-sized. This chain's CDR3 is CASSTYDLSNGYTF. The CDR3 nucleotides read TGTGCCAGTAGTACCTACGACTTATCCAATGGCTACACCTTC. The rearrangement uses TRBV19 and TRBJ1-2, with D hard to call. The ends were cut back, 4 bases at V and 6 bases at J, with 15 bases in the middle. CDR1 LNHDA and CDR2 SQIVND come from the germline V gene (reference sequence). The CDR3 totals 14 residues.

The chain combines TRBV6-5 with TRBJ2-7, with TRBD1 identical over 8 bases. Germline CDR1 and CDR2: MNHEY and SVGAGI. V lost 7 bases, J lost 3 bases, and 14 bases stayed unmatched. The CDR3 totals 16 residues. CDR3 DNA: TGTGCCAGCAATTCAGGGGGCCCAGAGGACCTCTACGAGCAGTACTTC. Translating gives CASNSGGPEDLYEQYF.

This clone was observed at least ten times. At one boundary the junction diverges from the germline segment, which might be a read error. The sample has other DNA sequences that encode this CDR3 too. The genes are TRBV7-7 and TRBJ2-5; TRBD1 matches 7 bases. Germline loops: CDR1 SSHAT, CDR2 FNYEAQ (reference sequence). CDR3 length: 15 amino acids. CDR3 in DNA: TGTGCTAGCAGCTTAGGGGGACAGCTTCAAGAGACCCAGTACTTC. Encoded protein: CASSLGGQLQETQYF.

This clone was seen a few times. A much bigger clone sits one base away, suggesting this may be a read error. This sample also contains other DNA sequences that code for the same CDR3. The rearrangement joins TRBV5-4 to TRBJ1-2; the D is unclear. Looked up from germline, CDR1 is SGHNT and CDR2 is YYREEE (reference sequence). The CDR3 runs to 13 residues. In DNA, the CDR3 is TGTGCCAGCAGCCCCGAGTCTAACTACGGCTACACCTTC. This gives the protein CASSPESNYGYTF.

By share of the sample, this clone is medium-sized. This rearrangement joins TRBV27 to TRBJ2-2, with D possibly being TRBD1 (5 bases). Germline loops: CDR1 MNHEY, CDR2 SMNVEV (reference sequence). V was trimmed by 3 bases and J by 1 base, leaving 12 bases between them. CDR3 length: 16 amino acids. CDR3 DNA sequence: TGTGCCAGCAGTTTCTTGGTACAGGAGAACACCGGGGAGCTGTTTTTT. Residues: CASSFLVQENTGELFF.

In this sample, this clone turned up a few times. The chain couples TRBV10-3 to TRBJ1-3, with a possible D match to TRBD1 (5 bases). The CDR3 covers 15 residues. The germline V and J ends were trimmed by 0 bases and 8 bases, with 14 bases remaining between them. Per the germline V gene, CDR1 is ENHRY and CDR2 is SYGVKD. The CDR3 reads CAISESGSVGHTIYF. CDR3 in DNA: TGTGCCATCAGTGAGTCCGGCAGTGTGGGACACACCATATATTTT.

V and J are TRBV20-1 and TRBJ2-2; the match to TRBD1 covers 9 bases. The V and J ends lost 3 bases and 6 bases, in that order; junction bases with no gene match: 11. The CDR3 consists of 16 residues. The germline CDR1 and CDR2 sequences are DFQATT and SNEGSKA (reference sequence). The CDR3 here is CSARGPPGQGAGELFF. DNA of the CDR3: TGCAGTGCTAGGGGCCCTCCGGGACAGGGCGCCGGGGAGCTGTTTTTT.

This clone was recorded many times. The chain combines TRBV5-7 with TRBJ2-7, with D unclear. TRBV5-7 is an ORF, with its function uncertain. V was cut by 0 bases and J by 7 bases, with 11 bases left in between. The CDR3 is 13 amino acids. CDR3 nucleotides: TGTGCCAGCAGCTTGGATCCTACGGGTGAGCAGTACTTC. As protein: CASSLDPTGEQYF.

This clone was seen ten or more times. This may be a read error, as it is one base from a much larger clone. The rearrangement uses TRBV11-2 and TRBJ1-4; D not resolved. The germline gives CDR1 SGHAT, CDR2 FQNNGV. CDR3 length: 16 residues. Trimming removed 5 bases from V and 4 bases from J, with 17 bases in between. The CDR3 region is CASSPTRGGSNEKLFF. The CDR3 DNA follows: TGTGCCAGCAGCCCCACCCGAGGAGGGAGTAATGAAAAACTGTTTTTT.

The V and J genes are TRBV5-1 and TRBJ2-5, with TRBD2 matching 10 bases. This CDR3 has 16 amino acids. V lost 4 bases to trimming and J lost 5 bases; unmatched junction nucleotides: 11. The germline V gene has CDR1 SGHRS and CDR2 YFSETQ. CDR3 sequence (DNA): TGCGCCAGCAGCCCCGGACTAGCGGTGGTGGTGGAGACCCAGTACTTC. This gives the protein CASSPGLAVVVETQYF.